The 32 T cell receptor beta chains reported below all come from one sample, sequenced in a study of neurological immune-mediated disorders. Via MiXCR, TCRdb re-called the 5' RACE reads, giving one row per CDR3 protein. Of 50,000 to 70,000 distinct CDR3 sequences in the sample, about 3.4% were seen once. The sequencing input was PBMCs. Receptors originate from a man aged 40-49 years with multiple sclerosis.

This clonotype was observed many times. This rearrangement joins TRBV6-5 to TRBJ1-1, with D hard to call. The germline gives CDR1 MNHEY, CDR2 SVGAGI. The V end was cut by 4 bases, the J end by 4 bases, with 13 bases between. This CDR3 region has 14 residues. CDR3 protein: CASSWTSPGTEAFF. In DNA, the CDR3 is TGTGCCAGCAGTTGGACCTCGCCCGGCACTGAAGCTTTCTTT.

This clonotype showed up many times. V and J are TRBV12-3 or TRBV12-4 and TRBJ2-5; D is uncertain. Deletions cut 2 bases from V and 1 base from J, with 8 bases between. This CDR3 is 14 amino acids long. In DNA form, the CDR3 reads TGTGCCAGCAGTTTAATGGGGTTCCAAGAGACCCAGTACTTC. Protein: CASSLMGFQETQYF.

This clonotype has a count of ten or more. J is TRBJ2-1 and V is TRBV20-1, with 9 bases matching TRBD2. The CDR3 consists of 13 residues. Unmatched junction bases numbered 5, after V lost 2 bases and J lost 9 bases. Germline V CDR1 and CDR2: DFQATT, SNEGSKA (reference sequence). DNA of the CDR3: TGCAGTGCTAGACTGGGACTAGCCACTGAGCAGTTCTTC. This gives the protein CSARLGLATEQFF.

Details on this clonotype: Just one base apart from a much larger clone, this may be a read error. The chain uses TRBV7-3 and TRBJ1-2; TRBD1 matches 11 bases. Trimming took 0 bases from V and 14 from J; bases not matched to a gene: 17. Germline V CDR1 and CDR2: SGHTA, FQGTGA. The CDR3 runs 17 residues. The CDR3 reads CASSLTRDLGQGGYVTF. For the CDR3, the DNA is TGTGCCAGCAGCTTAACACGGGACCTGGGACAGGGGGGGTACGTTACCTTC.

This clonotype appeared many times. This chain uses TRBV11-3 with TRBJ2-1; D gene unclear. V shed 2 bases and J shed 5 bases, with 7 bases lying between them. Germline lookup yields CDR1 SGHNT and CDR2 YENEEA. The CDR3 spans 13 residues. This CDR3 reads CASSLRYDNEQFF. DNA of the CDR3: TGTGCCAGCAGCTTACGGTACGACAATGAGCAGTTCTTC.

This clonotype was observed at least ten times. The chain employs TRBV9 and TRBJ2-2, with 7 bases aligning to TRBD1. Germline CDR1 SGDLS, CDR2 YYNGEE. The CDR3 runs 16 residues. With 4 bases clipped from V and 6 bases from J, the junction kept 12 bases outside the gene matches. CDR3 sequence (DNA): TGTGCCAGCAGCCCCAATTTTAGGGGGCAGTCCGGGGAGCTGTTTTTT. This codes for CASSPNFRGQSGELFF.

This clonotype appeared many times. The V and J genes are TRBV21-1 and TRBJ2-7; TRBD2 reflects the table's D call only, with no check against the DNA. TRBV21-1 is labeled a pseudogene. This CDR3 comprises 15 residues. The CDR3 sequence is CASRGWGLDSYEQYF. CDR3 DNA: TGTGCCAGCAGGGGGTGGGGACTGGATTCCTACGAGCAGTACTTC.

Ten or more counts support this clonotype. V and J are TRBV12-3 or TRBV12-4 and TRBJ2-6; no clear D. V lost 9 bases, J lost 4 bases, and 13 bases lay in between. The CDR3 sequence is 14 residues long. The CDR3 region has the DNA TGTGCCAGTACCCGGAAGACCGGGGCCAACGTCCTGACTTTC. Its translation is CASTRKTGANVLTF.

This clonotype was seen many times. This chain joins TRBV12-3 or TRBV12-4 and TRBJ1-6, with D hard to call. The CDR3 loop spans 14 amino acids. Between the trimmed V and J ends, which lost 3 bases and 11 bases, there was a span of 14 bases. The CDR3 DNA reads as TGTGCCAGCAGTTTGACACAGATAAGCACACCCCTCCACTTT. Its translation: CASSLTQISTPLHF.

This clonotype was seen ten or more times. This chain links TRBV7-9 with TRBJ2-3, with D maybe TRBD1 (5 bases). V was clipped by 10 bases and J by 0 bases, with 8 bases between them. In germline, CDR1 is SEHNR, CDR2 FQNEAQ (reference sequence). This CDR3 has 12 residues. The CDR3 DNA reads as TGTGCCACTGACAGAAGCACAGATACGCAGTATTTT. It specifies CATDRSTDTQYF.

This clonotype showed up many times. J is TRBJ1-2 and V is TRBV12-3 or TRBV12-4, with 9 bases lining up with TRBD1. V was clipped by 7 bases and J by 9 bases; unmatched bases: 6. The CDR3 is 12 residues long. CDR3 loop: CASKGQGRSYTF. DNA of the CDR3: TGTGCCAGCAAAGGACAGGGGCGAAGCTACACCTTC.

This clonotype was counted at least ten times. V is TRBV20-1 and J is TRBJ1-2; D gene unclear. With 1 base removed from V and 0 bases from J, the gap between germline ends came to 6 bases. The CDR3 consists of 13 residues. Germline V gene data show CDR1 as DFQATT and CDR2 as SNEGSKA (reference sequence). The CDR3 nucleotides are TGCAGTGCTAGAGGGCAGCCTAACTATGGCTACACCTTC. Amino acid sequence: CSARGQPNYGYTF.

This clonotype was counted at least ten times. J is TRBJ2-5 and V is TRBV5-1, with 8 bases lining up with TRBD1. Germline V gene sequence: CDR1 SGHRS, CDR2 YFSETQ. V shed 7 bases and J 5 bases; nucleotides not matched to a gene: 7. The CDR3 runs to 13 residues. The CDR3 region has the DNA TGCGCCAGCGGACAGGGATGGCAGGAGACCCAGTACTTC. Translated: CASGQGWQETQYF.

This clonotype has a count of ten or more. This chain uses TRBV27 with TRBJ2-1, with D possibly matching TRBD1 (6 bases). The CDR3 contains 16 residues. Germline CDR1 is MNHEY and CDR2 is SMNVEV (reference sequence). V lost 4 bases and J 2 bases, leaving 15 bases between the germline ends. The CDR3 loop is CASSSMPGVAYNEQFF. The CDR3 bases are TGTGCCAGCAGTTCAATGCCAGGGGTTGCCTACAATGAGCAGTTCTTC.

This clonotype was picked up many times. CDR3 nucleotides: TGTGCCAGCAGCAGAGACACCAATCAGCCCCAGCATTTT. The encoded protein is CASSRDTNQPQHF. V is TRBV27 and J is TRBJ1-5; no clear D. Trimming left V 6 bases short and J 3 bases short, with 9 bases between. The CDR3 contains 13 residues. Per germline, CDR1 MNHEY and CDR2 SMNVEV (reference sequence).

This clonotype was observed at least ten times. This chain links TRBV20-1 with TRBJ1-1; D is uncertain. V was pared by 6 bases and J by 3 bases, with 17 bases between. The CDR3 is made up of 14 amino acids. Per germline, CDR1 DFQATT and CDR2 SNEGSKA (reference sequence). This CDR3 reads CSAQRSGPDTEAFF. In DNA form, the CDR3 reads TGCAGTGCCCAGAGGTCCGGGCCGGACACTGAAGCTTTCTTT.

This clonotype was seen ten or more times. The rearrangement joins TRBV20-1 to TRBJ2-1; D gene unclear. In germline, CDR1 is DFQATT, CDR2 SNEGSKA (reference sequence). Trimming removed 5 bases from V and 3 bases from J, with 11 bases in between. The CDR3 covers 13 residues. This CDR3 reads CSAVLNLYNEQFF. CDR3 in DNA: TGCAGTGCTGTACTGAATCTCTACAATGAGCAGTTCTTC.

This clonotype was counted many times. This rearrangement joins TRBV6-6 to TRBJ2-5, with D possibly TRBD2 on 5 matching bases. This CDR3 is built from 12 residues. Trimming removed 4 bases at V and 5 bases at J, with 8 bases between. CDR1 and CDR2 (germline): MNHNY, SVGAGI (reference sequence). The CDR3 reads CASSFGGETQYF. The CDR3 nucleotides are TGTGCCAGCAGTTTTGGCGGGGAGACCCAGTACTTC.

About this clonotype itself: The junction departs from germline at one end; a sequencing error may be responsible. CDR3 sequence: CATEDRDNSTLNF. The DNA of the CDR3 is TGCGCCACCGAGGACAGGGATAATTCAACCCTCAACTTT. The J gene is TRBJ1-6, the V gene TRBV10-2; TRBD1 agrees at 8 bases. Germline V gene data show CDR1 as WSHSY and CDR2 as SAAADI. The CDR3 contains 13 residues.

Ten or more counts support this clonotype. This chain connects TRBV7-6 to TRBJ2-1; 10 bases fit TRBD1. This CDR3 has 15 amino acids. Germline CDR1 is SGHVS and CDR2 is FNYEAQ. Trimming at V came to 1 base and at J to 4 bases, leaving 1 base not matched to a gene. The CDR3 coding sequence is TGTGCCAGCAGCTTAGGGGACAGGGGATACAATGAGCAGTTCTTC. Translated: CASSLGDRGYNEQFF.

Ten or more counts support this clonotype. CDR3 region: CSARAGTSLETQYF. Here the CDR3 DNA reads TGCAGTGCTAGAGCCGGGACTAGCTTAGAGACCCAGTACTTC. The chain carries TRBV20-1 and TRBJ2-5; 9 bases are a match to TRBD2. In germline, CDR1 is DFQATT, CDR2 SNEGSKA (reference sequence). The CDR3 is made up of 14 amino acids. V lost 1 base and J lost 4; bases outside the gene matches: 4.

Of note for this clonotype: The final CDR3 position lacks the conserved phenylalanine or tryptophan, pointing to a likely read error. This chain uses TRBV2 with TRBJ2-7, with D possibly being TRBD2 (6 bases). The V and J ends lost 6 bases and 0 bases respectively, with 12 bases between them. The CDR3 extends over 14 amino acids. CDR1 is SNHLY, CDR2 FYNNEI, per germline. CDR3 in amino acids: CASSGSLGSYEQYN. The CDR3 DNA is TGTGCCAGCAGCGGGAGTCTCGGCTCCTACGAGCAGTACAAC.

There are many counts of this clonotype. The V and J genes are TRBV5-1 and TRBJ2-1; the match to TRBD2 covers 10 bases. CDR3 size: 16 residues. The junction had 12 bases not matched to a gene; V was cut back by 5 bases and J by 7 bases. Germline V gene data show CDR1 as SGHRS and CDR2 as YFSETQ. CDR3 in amino acids: CASSSVGTSVMNEQFF. CDR3 nucleotides: TGCGCCAGCAGTTCGGTTGGGACTAGCGTTATGAATGAGCAGTTCTTC. The whole variable domain, filled in from reference TRBV5-1 and TRBJ2-1, reads KAGVTQTPRYLIKTRGQQVTLSCSPISGHRSVSWYQQTPGQGLQFLFEYFSETQRNKGNFPGRFSGRQFSNSRSEMNVSTLELGDSALYLCASSSVGTSVMNEQFFGPGTRLTVL.

This clonotype showed up many times. The chain has TRBV5-1 and TRBJ1-2; a possible D gene is TRBD1 (5 bases). Germline V CDR1 and CDR2: SGHRS, YFSETQ. Trimming took off 0 bases at V and 5 bases at J, with 11 bases between the two ends. The CDR3 loop spans 14 amino acids. The CDR3 loop reads CASSLGGTQYGYTF. CDR3 coding DNA: TGCGCCAGCAGCTTGGGGGGGACTCAATATGGCTACACCTTC.

This clonotype was recorded at least ten times. The chain is built from TRBV5-1 and TRBJ2-5; no firm D call. With 6 bases removed from V and 3 bases from J, the gap between germline ends came to 15 bases. Germline CDR1 SGHRS, CDR2 YFSETQ. This CDR3 has 14 residues. This CDR3 is CASTQSIGEETQYF. DNA for the CDR3: TGCGCCAGCACCCAGAGTATTGGGGAAGAGACCCAGTACTTC.

This clonotype was seen repeatedly, ten times or more. V and J are TRBV6-5 and TRBJ2-2; 8 nucleotides line up with TRBD1. Trimming removed 2 bases from V and 4 bases from J; junction bases left unmatched: 12. Germline CDR1 and CDR2: MNHEY and SVGAGI. CDR3 length: 18 amino acids. CDR3 residues: CASSYTQPGGATTGELFF. The CDR3 nucleotides read TGTGCCAGCAGTTACACCCAGCCAGGGGGCGCGACCACCGGGGAGCTGTTTTTT.

This clonotype was counted ten times or more. CDR3 in amino acids: CAWSVANYGYTF. In DNA, the CDR3 is TGTGCCTGGAGTGTAGCGAACTATGGCTACACCTTC. The genes are TRBV30 and TRBJ1-2, with unresolved D. The germline V and J ends were trimmed by 0 bases and 2 bases, with 4 bases remaining between them. Germline CDR1 and CDR2: GTSNPN and SVGIG (reference sequence). This CDR3 contains 12 residues.

Ten or more counts support this clonotype. CDR3 DNA sequence: TGTGCCAGCAGCCCGACGAACAGGGTGGGCTCCTACGAGCAGTACTTC. Protein: CASSPTNRVGSYEQYF. The chain has TRBV11-2 and TRBJ2-7; D is perhaps TRBD1 (6 bases). The V gene lost 5 bases and the J gene lost 0 bases, with 17 bases spanning the gap. In germline, CDR1 is SGHAT, CDR2 FQNNGV. This CDR3 has 16 amino acids.

This clonotype showed up many times. The CDR3 DNA reads TGTGCCAGCAGCTCCCCTAGCGGGGGCTACAATGAGCAGTTCTTC. Translating gives CASSSPSGGYNEQFF. The rearrangement joins TRBV7-6 to TRBJ2-1; 10 bases agree with TRBD2. The V gene's germline CDR1 is SGHVS and CDR2 FNYEAQ. The CDR3 is 15 residues long. V was clipped by 4 bases and J by 3 bases; unmatched bases: 3. The full variable domain, with the rest looked up from reference TRBV7-6 and TRBJ2-1, is GAGVSQSPRYKVTKRGQDVALRCDPISGHVSLYWYRQALGQGPEFLTYFNYEAQQDKSGLPNDRFSAERPEGSISTLTIQRTEQRDSAMYRCASSSPSGGYNEQFFGPGTRLTVL.

This clonotype was detected ten times or more. This rearrangement joins TRBV10-3 to TRBJ1-2; no reliable D call. The CDR3 is 13 amino acids. V was trimmed by 3 bases and J by 4 bases, leaving 9 bases between them. Germline lookup yields CDR1 ENHRY and CDR2 SYGVKD. CDR3 sequence reads: CAISEGPSYGYTF. The CDR3 nucleotides read TGTGCCATCAGTGAAGGACCCAGCTATGGCTACACCTTC.

This clonotype was picked up many times. The rearrangement uses TRBV12-3 or TRBV12-4 and TRBJ2-3; 9 nucleotides match TRBD1. The CDR3 is made up of 15 amino acids. V was clipped by 5 bases and J by 5 bases; unmatched bases: 8. The CDR3 sequence is CASSPRDRVGDTQYF. DNA for the CDR3: TGTGCCAGCAGTCCCCGGGACAGGGTAGGAGATACGCAGTATTTT.

This clonotype was seen many times. The V and J genes are TRBV20-1 and TRBJ2-5; TRBD1 is a possible D gene (5 bases). CDR1 is DFQATT and CDR2 is SNEGSKA in the germline V gene (reference sequence). This CDR3 has 13 residues. Trimming cost V 1 base and J 1 base, with 7 bases left between them. CDR3 loop: CSARVGAQETQYF. CDR3 coding DNA: TGCAGTGCTAGAGTAGGGGCCCAAGAGACCCAGTACTTC.